This TCR beta chain is drawn from a study of cytotoxic CD8 clonotypes in ibrutinib-treated CLL. Study findings and constraints: Patients had baseline clonality above age-matched healthy donors, and this clonality moved with circulating CD8+ T-cell counts. Among the clonotypes, public ones were uncommon and contracted or held stable on treatment.

In regard to this clone: Antigen unknown.

The germline CDR1 and CDR2 sequences are SGHVS and FNYEAQ. V was clipped by 5 bases and J by 5 bases; unmatched bases: 15. CDR3 length: 17 residues. Sequenced by immunoSEQ multiplex PCR; TCRdb stores in-frame clones only, minus some. Altogether about 140,000 clones are present, 60% to 80% being singletons, with the ten largest covering 25% to 30%. The chain is built from TRBV7-6 and TRBJ2-3; 8 nucleotides align to TRBD2. The material was PBMCs, obtained after 12 months of ibrutinib treatment. The TCR comes from a human donor with chronic lymphocytic leukemia. For the CDR3, the DNA is TGTGCCAGCAGCCTCAGATCGGGACTAGGAGGGGGAGATACGCAGTATTTT. Translation gives CASSLRSGLGGGDTQYF.